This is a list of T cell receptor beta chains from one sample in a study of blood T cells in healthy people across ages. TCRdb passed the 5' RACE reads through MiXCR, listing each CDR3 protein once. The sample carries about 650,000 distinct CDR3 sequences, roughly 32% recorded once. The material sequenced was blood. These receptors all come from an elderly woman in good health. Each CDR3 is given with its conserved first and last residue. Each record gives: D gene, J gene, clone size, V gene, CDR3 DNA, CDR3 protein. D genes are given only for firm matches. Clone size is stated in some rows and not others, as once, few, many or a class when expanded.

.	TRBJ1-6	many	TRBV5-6	TGTGCCAGCCAAAGCTCCTATAATTCACCCCTCCACTTT	CASQSSYNSPLHF
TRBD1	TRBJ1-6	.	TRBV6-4	TGTGCCAGCAGTGAATTCGGGACAGGGAATTCACCCCTCCACTTT	CASSEFGTGNSPLHF
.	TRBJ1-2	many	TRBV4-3	TGCGCCAGCAGCGACTCCCAGGGGAACTATGGCTACACCTTC	CASSDSQGNYGYTF
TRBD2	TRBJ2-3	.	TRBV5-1	TGCGCCAGCAGCCTCTGGACTAGCGGGGGGATGTTGGATACGCAGTATTTT	CASSLWTSGGMLDTQYF
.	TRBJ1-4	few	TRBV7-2	TGTGCCAGCAGCTTAACTCTACAGGGCGGAGAAAAACTGTTTTTT	CASSLTLQGGEKLFF
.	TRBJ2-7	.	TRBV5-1	TGCGCCAGCAGCTCTATAGGGTCTACCTACGAGCAGTACTTC	CASSSIGSTYEQYF
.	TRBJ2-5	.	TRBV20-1	TGCAGTGCTCCTAGGACCTCCGACGAGACCCAGTACTTC	CSAPRTSDETQYF
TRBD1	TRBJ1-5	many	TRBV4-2	TGTGCCAGCAGCTTGTGGACAGGGGGCAATCAGCCCCAGCATTTT	CASSLWTGGNQPQHF
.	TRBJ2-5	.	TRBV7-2	TGTGCCAGCAGCTTGGGCACTAAAGAGACCCAGTACTTC	CASSLGTKETQYF
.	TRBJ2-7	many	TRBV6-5	TGTGCCAGCATTGCCGGGAACCACGAGCAGTACTTC	CASIAGNHEQYF
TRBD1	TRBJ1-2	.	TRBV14	TGTGCCAGCAGCCAAGATAAAGGGGGCTCCTCTGGCTACACCTTC	CASSQDKGGSSGYTF
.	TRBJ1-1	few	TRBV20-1	TGCAGTGCTAGAGAGGACAGCTTGAACACTGAAGCTTTCTTT	CSAREDSLNTEAFF
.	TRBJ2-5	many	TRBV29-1	TGCAGCGTTGAAGACGGCACAAGCAGAGAGACCCAGTACTTC	CSVEDGTSRETQYF
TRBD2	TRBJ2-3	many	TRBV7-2	TGTGCCAGCAGCTTCCCTAGCGGGGGCCCTCAACCCACAGATACGCAGTATTTT	CASSFPSGGPQPTDTQYF
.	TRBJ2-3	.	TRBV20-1	TGCAGTGCTAGAGATTCGGGGCGGAGTCCTAGCACAGATACGCAGTATTTT	CSARDSGRSPSTDTQYF
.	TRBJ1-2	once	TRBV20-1	TGCAGTGCTCTAGAGGTCGGGGGATACTATGGCTACACCTTC	CSALEVGGYYGYTF
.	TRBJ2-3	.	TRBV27	TGTGCCAGCGGAGGTAGCACAGATATGCAGTATTTT	CASGGSTDMQYF
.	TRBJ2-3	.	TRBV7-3	TGTGCCAGTACGAAGCGGACTAGCACAGATACGCAGTATTTT	CASTKRTSTDTQYF
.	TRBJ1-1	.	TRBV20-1	TGCAGTGCTAGCACCAGGACTCTGAACACTGAAGCTTTCTTT	CSASTRTLNTEAFF
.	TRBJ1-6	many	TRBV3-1	TGTGCCAGCAGCCAAAGGACGGGTAATTCACCCCTCCACTTT	CASSQRTGNSPLHF
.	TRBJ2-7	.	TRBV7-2	TGTGCCAGCAGCTTAGATAGAGGACAGACATACTTC	CASSLDRGQTYF
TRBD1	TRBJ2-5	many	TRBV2	TGTGCCAGCAGCGCGACTGACAGGGGCATTGGGACCCAGTACTTC	CASSATDRGIGTQYF
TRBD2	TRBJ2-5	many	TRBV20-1	TGCAGTGCTCGGACTAGCGGGTTGGAGACCCAGTACTTC	CSARTSGLETQYF
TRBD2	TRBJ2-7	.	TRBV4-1	TGCGCCAGCAGCCCTGTTTCGAGCGGGGGAAGCTCCTACGAGCAGTACTTC	CASSPVSSGGSSYEQYF
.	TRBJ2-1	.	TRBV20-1	TGCTGTGCGCCGGGACCCTGGGGTAATGAGCAGTTCTTC	CCAPGPWGNEQFF
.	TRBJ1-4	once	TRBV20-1	TGCAGTGCTCCGAATAATGAAAAACTGTTTTTT	CSAPNNEKLFF
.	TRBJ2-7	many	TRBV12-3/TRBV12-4	TGTGCCAGCAGTATTCGGACAGAGAGATACGAGCAGTACTTC	CASSIRTERYEQYF
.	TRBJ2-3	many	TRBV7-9	TGTGCCAGCAGCGAAGCCGGGGCAGCTATAGTGTATTTT	CASSEAGAAIVYF
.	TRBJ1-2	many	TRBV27	TGTGCCAGCAGGGGATGGGGGGCTAACTATGGCTACACCTTC	CASRGWGANYGYTF
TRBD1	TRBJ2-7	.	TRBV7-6	TGTGCCAGCAGCGCATCCGGGACAGGGGCACAGTACTTC	CASSASGTGAQYF
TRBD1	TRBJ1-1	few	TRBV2	TGTGCCAGCAGACGGGACAGAACCACTGAAGCTTTCTTT	CASRRDRTTEAFF
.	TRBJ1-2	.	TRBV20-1	TGCAGTGCTAAAGTGGCGGATAGCTATGGCTACACCTTC	CSAKVADSYGYTF
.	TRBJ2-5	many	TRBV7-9	TGTGCCAGCAGCTTAGGGTCAGGGCTACAAGAGACCCAGTACTTC	CASSLGSGLQETQYF
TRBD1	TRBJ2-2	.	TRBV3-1	TGTGCCAGCAGCCAACGGAGACAGGGAAAGACCGGGGAGCTGTTTTTT	CASSQRRQGKTGELFF
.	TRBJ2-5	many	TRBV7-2	TGTGCCAGCAGCTTATTCAACCAAGAGACCCAGTACTTC	CASSLFNQETQYF
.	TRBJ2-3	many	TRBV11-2	TGTGCCACCGAGTCAGGCCGAAATGCGTATTTT	CATESGRNAYF
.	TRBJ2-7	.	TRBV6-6	TGTGCCAGCAGTTATCAGGGCATAAACGAGCAGTACTTC	CASSYQGINEQYF
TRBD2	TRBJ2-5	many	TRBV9	TGTGCCAGCAGCGTCAGCGGGGGCCGGGAGACCCAGTACTTC	CASSVSGGRETQYF
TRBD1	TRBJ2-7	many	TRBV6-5	TGTGCCAGCAGCCCAGGGGGCCAGGCCTACGAGCAGTACTTC	CASSPGGQAYEQYF
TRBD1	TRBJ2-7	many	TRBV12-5	TGTGCTAGTGGTTTGGTACTAGGGGGACAGGGATATCTCGAGCAGTACTTC	CASGLVLGGQGYLEQYF
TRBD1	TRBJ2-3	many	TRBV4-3	TGCGCCAGCAGCCGGACACAGGGGGCAAGCACAGATACGCAGTATTTT	CASSRTQGASTDTQYF
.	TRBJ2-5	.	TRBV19	TGTGCCAGTAGTACAAACACCGGGCCCCCCACATCAAATGAGCAGTACTTC	CASSTNTGPPTSNEQYF
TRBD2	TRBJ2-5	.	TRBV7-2	TGTGCCAGCAGCTTATCGGGCAGTCGCGGGGGGGCTGGAGAGACCCAGTACTTC	CASSLSGSRGGAGETQYF
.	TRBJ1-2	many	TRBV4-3	TGCGCCAGCAGCCAAACCTGGACAGATAACTATGGCTACACCTTC	CASSQTWTDNYGYTF
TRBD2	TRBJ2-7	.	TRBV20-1	TGCAGTGCTAGAAAAACGGGACTAGCGAACAATGAGCAGTACTTC	CSARKTGLANNEQYF